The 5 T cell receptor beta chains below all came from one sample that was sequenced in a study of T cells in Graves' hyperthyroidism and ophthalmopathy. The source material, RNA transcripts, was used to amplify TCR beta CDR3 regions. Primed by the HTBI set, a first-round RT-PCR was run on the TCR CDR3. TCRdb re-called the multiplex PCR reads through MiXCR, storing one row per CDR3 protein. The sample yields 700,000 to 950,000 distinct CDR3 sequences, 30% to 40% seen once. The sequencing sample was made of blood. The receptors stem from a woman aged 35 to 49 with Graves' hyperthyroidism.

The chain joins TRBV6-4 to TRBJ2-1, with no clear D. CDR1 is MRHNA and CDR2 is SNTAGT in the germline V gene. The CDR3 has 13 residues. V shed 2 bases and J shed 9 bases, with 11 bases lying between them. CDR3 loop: CASSDDPPGEQFF. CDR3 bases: TGTGCCAGCAGTGACGACCCCCCTGGTGAGCAGTTCTTC.

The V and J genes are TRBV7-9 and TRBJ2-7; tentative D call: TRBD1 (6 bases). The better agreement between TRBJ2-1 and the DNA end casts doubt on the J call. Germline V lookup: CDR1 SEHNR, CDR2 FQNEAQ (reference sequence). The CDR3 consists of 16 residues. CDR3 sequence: CASSLNEGDGNNEQFF. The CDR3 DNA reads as TGTGCCAGCAGCTTAAACGAGGGGGACGGAAACAATGAGCAGTTCTTC.

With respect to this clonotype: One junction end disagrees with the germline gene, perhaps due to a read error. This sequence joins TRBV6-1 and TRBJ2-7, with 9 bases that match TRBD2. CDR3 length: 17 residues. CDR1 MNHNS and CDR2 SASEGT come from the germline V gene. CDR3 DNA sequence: TGTGTCAGCAGCCGAGTCGCTAGCGGGATCTTCGTATACGAGCAGTACTTC. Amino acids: CVSSRVASGIFVYEQYF.

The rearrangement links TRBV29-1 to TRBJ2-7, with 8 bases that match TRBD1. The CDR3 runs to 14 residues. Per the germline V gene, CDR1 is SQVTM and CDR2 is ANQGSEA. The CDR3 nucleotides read TGCAGAGTGGTCCAAGGACAGGGAGGATACGAGCAGTACTTC. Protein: CRVVQGQGGYEQYF.

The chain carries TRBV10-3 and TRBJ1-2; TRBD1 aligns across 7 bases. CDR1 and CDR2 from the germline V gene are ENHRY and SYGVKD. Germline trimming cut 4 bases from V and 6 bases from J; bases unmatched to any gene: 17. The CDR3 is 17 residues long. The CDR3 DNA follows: TGTGCCATCAGTGCTCGACCGGGACAGCCAATTACCAATGGCTACACCTTC. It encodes CAISARPGQPITNGYTF.